Listed below are T cell receptor beta chains from one sample, sequenced in a study of T cell responses to AZD1222 COVID-19 vaccine. Method: immunoSEQ multiplex PCR; TCRdb's copy keeps in-frame clones and lacks some. Of over 80,000 clones in the sample, just over 90% are singletons; the top ten hold around 8.6%. Specimen: peripheral blood, collected 28 days after the second AZD1222 dose. The source is an adult who received the AZD1222 COVID-19 vaccine. CDR3s include the opening cysteine and the closing phenylalanine or tryptophan.

TRBJ1-4	TRBV24-1	CATSEGGRGRGANEKLFF
TRBJ1-2	TRBV19	CASNIPGTGNYGYTF
TRBJ1-1	TRBV7-8	CASSLVSTVEAFF
TRBJ1-1	TRBV20-1	CSASRGMNTEAFF
TRBJ2-1	TRBV14	CASSPLLGGEQFF
TRBJ1-1	TRBV9	CASSTSGRMNTEAFF
TRBJ1-3	TRBV19	CASRTLTDSGNTIYF
TRBJ2-2	TRBV11-2	CASSIGLNTGELFF
TRBJ1-1	TRBV9	CASSGTGVTEAFF
TRBJ2-1	TRBV2	CASSDSGGSYNEQFF
TRBJ1-2	TRBV6-5	CASTPGTDFYGYTF
TRBJ1-5	TRBV27	CASGVGSNQPQHF
TRBJ2-2	TRBV6-5	CASSFQGGDTGELFF
TRBJ2-5	TRBV10-1	CASNVRVSPQETQYF
TRBJ2-3	TRBV7-2	CASSLASGTLSDTQYF
TRBJ1-5	TRBV19	CASSPLGASGNQPQHF
TRBJ1-1	TRBV11-3	CASSPGWDRNTEAFF
TRBJ2-7	TRBV2	CASSVTHEQYF
TRBJ2-3	TRBV7-2	CASSLSGRESTDTQYF
TRBJ1-1	TRBV6-1	CASSEVGGDTEAFF
TRBJ1-4	TRBV28	CASRGGQGLGKLFF
TRBJ2-2	TRBV5-4	CASSLESRNTGELFF
TRBJ2-5	TRBV5-6	CASSLVPREETQYF
TRBJ2-7	TRBV11-1	CASSLEGNSYEQYF
TRBJ2-3	TRBV9	CASSVGSGSDTQYF
TRBJ1-3	TRBV7-9	CASIESTRGRNTIYF
TRBJ2-3	TRBV18	CASSPLAGGADTQYF
TRBJ2-1	TRBV9	CASSHSTSGIDNEQFF
TRBJ2-5	TRBV6-5	CASSYVGSGWETQYF
TRBJ2-1	TRBV11-2	CASSLAASEQFF
TRBJ1-1	TRBV14	CASTAGNTEAFF
TRBJ2-1	TRBV28	CASKVLGFRDNEQFF
TRBJ2-7	TRBV3-1/TRBV3-2	CASSYGPRGEQYF
TRBJ2-1	TRBV24-1	CATSDPSGNSYNEQFF
TRBJ1-3	TRBV7-9	CASSRTTGVFSSGNTIYF
TRBJ2-7	TRBV5-5	CASSLASSGRVGEQYF
TRBJ2-5	TRBV10-3	CATSGDVEETQYF
TRBJ1-2	TRBV19	CASSTPYHRDGYTF
TRBJ2-7	TRBV28	CASRPSGRAGSYEQYF
TRBJ1-3	TRBV10-2	CASSEGVSYGNTIYF
TRBJ2-7	TRBV28	CASSFGTYEQYF
TRBJ1-2	TRBV19	CASSMTGNYGYTF
TRBJ1-5	TRBV27	CASSPGLFDRARSFSNQPQHF
TRBJ2-7	TRBV13	CASSLDGTGVYEQYF
TRBJ2-1	TRBV12-3/TRBV12-4	CASSLGGQGEFF
TRBJ2-2	TRBV5-5	CASSLAKGQQNTGELFF
TRBJ2-7	TRBV7-8	CASSLSSGSYEQYF
TRBJ2-3	TRBV6-2/TRBV6-3	CASSSAGGPTDTQYF
TRBJ2-1	TRBV5-4	CASSLSIRDYNEQFF
TRBJ1-5	TRBV7-6	CASSLGQGNQPQHF
TRBJ2-3	TRBV29-1	CSVPRPGWEGTDTQYF
TRBJ2-1	TRBV21-1	CASSSHRGHYNEQFF
TRBJ2-7	TRBV4-2	CASSLDRGTHEQYF
TRBJ1-1	TRBV5-1	CASSLLAGQGETFF
TRBJ2-3	TRBV24-1	CATSGSGSPDTQYF